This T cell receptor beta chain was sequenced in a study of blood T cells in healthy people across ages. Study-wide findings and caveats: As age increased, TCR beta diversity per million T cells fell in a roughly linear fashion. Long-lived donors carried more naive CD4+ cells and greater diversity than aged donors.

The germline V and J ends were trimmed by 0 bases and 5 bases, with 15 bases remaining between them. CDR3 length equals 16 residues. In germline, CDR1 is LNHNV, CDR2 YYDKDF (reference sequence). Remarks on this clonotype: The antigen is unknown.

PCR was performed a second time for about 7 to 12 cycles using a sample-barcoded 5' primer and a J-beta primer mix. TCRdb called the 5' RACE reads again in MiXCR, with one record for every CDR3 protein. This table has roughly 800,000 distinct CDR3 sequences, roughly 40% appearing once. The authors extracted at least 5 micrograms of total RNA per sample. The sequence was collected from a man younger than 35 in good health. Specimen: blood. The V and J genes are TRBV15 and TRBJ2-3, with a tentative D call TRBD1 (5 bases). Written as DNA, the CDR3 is TGTGCCACCAGCAGAGATGACAGCCGCCCCGTAGATACGCAGTATTTT. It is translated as CATSRDDSRPVDTQYF.